These 27 T cell receptor beta chains were all obtained from the same sample, sequenced in a study of radiotherapy plus CTLA-4 blockade in lung cancer. Sequencing was performed with immunoSEQ multiplex PCR; in TCRdb, only in-frame clones are kept and a portion is missing. This table holds 85,000 to 120,000 clones, over 75% found once. The sample consisted of peripheral blood, taken from a patient treated with radiotherapy plus ipilimumab. These receptor sequences come from a human donor with non-small cell lung cancer that progressed on radiotherapy plus ipilimumab. Some clones in this sample may be carry-over from other donors' samples.

This sequence joins TRBV27 and TRBJ2-1; D remains unclear. Trimming took off 11 bases at V and 8 bases at J, with 13 bases between the two ends. The CDR3 totals 11 residues. CDR1 is MNHEY and CDR2 is SMNVEV in the germline V gene (reference sequence). The CDR3: CAVTGLDEQFF. CDR3 nucleotides: TGTGCCGTGACGGGTTTAGATGAGCAGTTCTTC.

CDR3 sequence reads: CASSLDLRGEKLFF. The CDR3 DNA sequence: TGTGCCAGCAGTTTAGACCTTCGTGGAGAAAAACTGTTTTTT. The V call is TRBV27, the J call TRBJ1-4; no reliable D call. Germline lookup yields CDR1 MNHEY and CDR2 SMNVEV (reference sequence). Trimming pared 2 bases from V and 8 bases from J, leaving 12 bases between. The CDR3 runs to 14 residues.

The chain uses TRBV5-1 and TRBJ2-5; D might be TRBD1 or TRBD2, each matching 5 bases. V lost 1 base, J lost 5 bases, and 12 bases lay in between. Looked up from germline, CDR1 is SGHRS and CDR2 is YFSETQ. The CDR3 is 14 amino acids. The CDR3 DNA is TGCGCCAGCAGCTTGACGGGGCGTGGTGAGACCCAGTACTTC. Amino acid sequence: CASSLTGRGETQYF.

There are a few counts of this clone. The chain is built from TRBV7-2 and TRBJ2-5; no clear D. Germline CDR1 SGHTA, CDR2 FQGNSA. Trimming removed 11 bases at V and 4 bases at J, with 11 bases between. The CDR3 runs 11 residues. The CDR3 bases are TGTGCCGCCGGTCTGCGAGAGACCCAGTACTTC. Its protein product is CAAGLRETQYF.

The chain is built from TRBV7-3 and TRBJ1-1, with D unresolved. The CDR3 spans 14 residues. V was shortened by 4 bases and J by 1 base, with 10 bases between the two germline ends. CDR1 is SGHTA, CDR2 FQGTGA, per germline. CDR3 DNA: TGTGCCAGCAGCTCCCTGACGGAGAACACTGAAGCTTTCTTT. Protein sequence: CASSSLTENTEAFF.

The chain combines TRBV27 with TRBJ2-2; D is possibly TRBD2 (5 bases). The CDR3 runs to 14 residues. Germline V lookup: CDR1 MNHEY, CDR2 SMNVEV (reference sequence). V lost 3 bases, J lost 6 bases, and 11 bases lay in between. The CDR3 region has the DNA TGTGCCAGCAGTTTGGGAGTTTCAGCCGGGGAGCTGTTTTTT. It translates to CASSLGVSAGELFF.

This clone has only one observation. V usage is TRBV28 and J usage is TRBJ1-2; D unresolved. The length of the CDR3 is 11 residues. V was shortened by 6 bases and J by 4 bases, with 6 bases between the two germline ends. Germline CDR1 reads MDHEN; CDR2 reads SYDVKM. In nucleotides, the CDR3 is TGTGCCAGCAGGAACAGCTATGGCTACACCTTC. Its translation: CASRNSYGYTF.

V gene TRBV29-1 combines with J gene TRBJ2-3; D is unresolved. This CDR3 has 13 amino acids. V lost 3 bases to trimming and J lost 0 bases, with 7 bases between them. Germline V gene data show CDR1 as SQVTM and CDR2 as ANQGSEA. CDR3 sequence reads: CSVEAGSTDTQYF. DNA of the CDR3: TGCAGCGTTGAGGCCGGTAGCACAGATACGCAGTATTTT.

The chain joins TRBV30 to TRBJ1-6; D perhaps matches TRBD1 (5 bases). CDR3 length: 15 residues. Trimming took off 2 bases at V and 9 bases at J, with 17 bases between the two ends. CDR1 is GTSNPN and CDR2 is SVGIG in the germline V gene (reference sequence). The CDR3 DNA sequence: TGTGCCTGGAGTCTGCCAGGGAGGTTAAGTTCACCCCTCCACTTT. As protein: CAWSLPGRLSSPLHF.

The gene calls are TRBV5-1 and TRBJ1-6, with D maybe TRBD1 (5 bases). CDR3 length: 15 amino acids. With 2 bases removed from V and 11 bases from J, the gap between germline ends came to 17 bases. Germline CDR1 SGHRS, CDR2 YFSETQ. Written as DNA, the CDR3 is TGCGCCAGCAGCTTCGAGGGGCTAGGGCTCCCACCCCTCCACTTT. Its protein product is CASSFEGLGLPPLHF. Combining the CDR3 with reference TRBV5-1 and TRBJ1-6 gives the whole variable domain KAGVTQTPRYLIKTRGQQVTLSCSPISGHRSVSWYQQTPGQGLQFLFEYFSETQRNKGNFPGRFSGRQFSNSRSEMNVSTLELGDSALYLCASSFEGLGLPPLHFGNGTRLTVT.

The chain carries TRBV30 and TRBJ1-3; D unclear. V lost 1 base to trimming and J lost 0 bases, with 7 bases between them. Per germline, CDR1 GTSNPN and CDR2 SVGIG (reference sequence). The CDR3 is 14 residues long. The CDR3 sequence: CAWSADFSGNTIYF. CDR3 coding DNA: TGTGCCTGGAGTGCGGACTTCTCTGGAAACACCATATATTTT.

The chain couples TRBV19 to TRBJ2-7; unclear D gene. Germline loops: CDR1 LNHDA, CDR2 SQIVND (reference sequence). V was cut by 4 bases and J by 0 bases, with 10 bases left in between. The CDR3 contains 14 residues. In nucleotides, the CDR3 is TGTGCCAGTAGTAAGCCAGAAGGCTCCTACGAGCAGTACTTC. Protein: CASSKPEGSYEQYF.

This rearrangement joins TRBV9 to TRBJ2-7; 8 nucleotides align to TRBD2. V lost 0 bases to trimming and J lost 2 bases; unmatched junction nucleotides: 1. This CDR3 is built from 14 residues. The V gene's germline CDR1 is SGDLS and CDR2 YYNGEE. The CDR3 here is CASSVVGGAYEQYF. CDR3 DNA sequence: TGTGCCAGCAGCGTAGTCGGGGGGGCCTACGAGCAGTACTTC. Complete variable domain (other parts from reference TRBV9 and TRBJ2-7): DSGVTQTPKHLITATGQRVTLRCSPRSGDLSVYWYQQSLDQGLQFLIQYYNGEERAKGNILERFSAQQFPDLHSELNLSSLELGDSALYFCASSVVGGAYEQYFGPGTRLTVT.

The rearrangement joins TRBV14 to TRBJ1-5; no clear D gene. V dropped 0 bases and J dropped 5 bases, with 5 bases sitting between them. The germline CDR1 and CDR2 sequences are SGHDN and FVKESK. This CDR3 is 13 amino acids long. The chain's CDR3 is CASSQDYDQPQHF. The CDR3 DNA is TGTGCCAGCAGCCAAGATTACGATCAGCCCCAGCATTTT. Full variable domain (rest looked up from reference TRBV14 and TRBJ1-5): EAGVTQFPSHSVIEKGQTVTLRCDPISGHDNLYWYRRVMGKEIKFLLHFVKESKQDESGMPNNRFLAERTGGTYSTLKVQPAELEDSGVYFCASSQDYDQPQHFGDGTRLSIL.

This clone appeared once. This chain uses TRBV6-5 with TRBJ1-5; D is perhaps TRBD1 (5 bases). CDR1 and CDR2 (germline): MNHEY, SVGAGI. V lost 6 bases and J lost 7, with 19 bases in between. The CDR3 is made up of 15 amino acids. CDR3 protein: CASRSSMSGQQPQHF. For the CDR3, the DNA is TGTGCCAGCAGATCTAGTATGTCGGGGCAACAGCCCCAGCATTTT.

The chain is built from TRBV5-1 and TRBJ2-1; unclear D gene. Germline-derived CDR1 and CDR2 are SGHRS and YFSETQ. Trimming took 0 bases from V and 5 from J, leaving 9 bases between them. The CDR3 length is 14 residues. The CDR3 reads CASSLEPPDNEQFF. CDR3 in DNA: TGCGCCAGCAGCTTGGAACCCCCGGACAATGAGCAGTTCTTC.

This chain links TRBV6-1 with TRBJ1-5; tentatively, D is TRBD1 (6 bases). This CDR3 spans 13 amino acids. V lost 6 bases and J 9 bases, leaving 15 bases between the germline ends. Per the germline V gene, CDR1 is MNHNS and CDR2 is SASEGT. The DNA of the CDR3 is TGTGCCAGCAGGAGGGACAACGATCGGCCCCAGCATTTT. It specifies CASRRDNDRPQHF.

The chain uses TRBV5-4 and TRBJ2-5; a weak D match, TRBD1 (5 bases). The V end lost 0 bases, the J end lost 5 bases, and 17 bases lay between the germline ends. This CDR3 spans 16 amino acids. The germline V gene has CDR1 SGHNT and CDR2 YYREEE (reference sequence). CDR3 sequence: CASSLAQGRVRETQYF. CDR3 sequence (DNA): TGTGCCAGCAGCTTGGCCCAGGGCAGGGTGAGGGAGACCCAGTACTTC.

J is TRBJ1-1 and V is TRBV29-1, with TRBD1 as a possible D gene (5 bases). Germline lookup yields CDR1 SQVTM and CDR2 ANQGSEA. This CDR3 spans 15 amino acids. Between the trimmed V and J ends, which lost 4 bases and 4 bases, there was a span of 19 bases. The DNA of the CDR3 is TGCAGCGTTGGGGGTAGTATGCAGGGTGGCACTGAAGCTTTCTTT. Amino acids: CSVGGSMQGGTEAFF.

This chain uses TRBV5-4 with TRBJ2-5, with 8 nucleotides matching TRBD1. Trimming at V came to 4 bases and at J to 1 base, leaving 6 bases not matched to a gene. The CDR3 has 15 amino acids. Per the germline V gene, CDR1 is SGHNT and CDR2 is YYREEE (reference sequence). The CDR3 DNA reads as TGTGCCAGCAGCACCACGACAGGGGTCCAAGAGACCCAGTACTTC. It translates to CASSTTTGVQETQYF. Full variable domain (remainder filled in from reference TRBV5-4 and TRBJ2-5): ETGVTQSPTHLIKTRGQQVTLRCSSQSGHNTVSWYQQALGQGPQFIFQYYREEENGRGNFPPRFSGLQFPNYSSELNVNALELDDSALYLCASSTTTGVQETQYFGPGTRLLVL.

This clone was found a few times. This rearrangement joins TRBV4-3 to TRBJ1-3; D may be TRBD1 (6 bases). V shed 0 bases and J shed 6 bases, with 9 bases lying between them. The CDR3 consists of 14 residues. In germline, CDR1 is LGHNA, CDR2 YSLEER. CDR3 bases: TGCGCCAGCAGCCAAGAACAGGGTGAAAACACCATATATTTT. Protein sequence: CASSQEQGENTIYF.

The V gene is TRBV19, the J gene TRBJ2-7, with TRBD1 matching over 12 bases. Germline V gene data show CDR1 as LNHDA and CDR2 as SQIVND (reference sequence). This CDR3 contains 14 residues. V dropped 9 bases and J dropped 5; count of bases not matched to a gene: 8. The CDR3 protein is CASLPGQGADEQYF. CDR3 sequence (DNA): TGTGCCAGCCTCCCGGGACAGGGGGCGGACGAGCAGTACTTC.

The CDR3 loop reads CASSLVGDSPLHF. The CDR3 DNA reads TGTGCCAGCAGCTTAGTGGGGGATTCACCCCTCCACTTT. The chain employs TRBV7-3 and TRBJ1-6; D might be TRBD1 (5 bases). The length of the CDR3 is 13 residues. CDR1 and CDR2 from the germline V gene are SGHTA and FQGTGA. Deletions cut 2 bases from V and 8 bases from J, with 7 bases between.

The V and J genes are TRBV28 and TRBJ1-5, with 9 nucleotides matching TRBD1. The CDR3 totals 16 residues. Germline-derived CDR1 and CDR2 are MDHEN and SYDVKM. V was pared by 2 bases and J by 6 bases, with 8 bases of the junction left unmatched. The CDR3, as DNA: TGTGCCAGCAGTTTAGGTCCACAGGGGGCCGGTCAGCCCCAGCATTTT. Translated, it gives CASSLGPQGAGQPQHF.

This clone was recorded once. The gene calls are TRBV30 and TRBJ1-1, with D tentatively TRBD1 (5 bases). Looked up from germline, CDR1 is GTSNPN and CDR2 is SVGIG (reference sequence). The V end lost 5 bases, the J end lost 0 bases, and 10 bases lay between the germline ends. This CDR3 contains 13 residues. Here the CDR3 reads CAWAGDLNTEAFF. CDR3 nucleotides: TGTGCCTGGGCGGGGGATCTGAACACTGAAGCTTTCTTT.

The chain carries TRBV4-3 and TRBJ2-7, with 10 bases lining up with TRBD2. Germline V gene lookup returns CDR1 LGHNA and CDR2 YSLEER. CDR3 size: 16 residues. With V trimmed by 3 bases and J by 2 bases, 7 bases remained unmatched. The CDR3 protein is CASSQELAGAAYEQYF. In DNA, the CDR3 is TGCGCCAGCAGCCAGGAGCTAGCGGGGGCTGCCTACGAGCAGTACTTC.

The chain has TRBV6-5 and TRBJ1-1, with 9 bases identical to TRBD1. CDR1 is MNHEY, CDR2 SVGAGI, per germline. Trimming removed 4 bases from V and 10 bases from J; junction bases left unmatched: 7. CDR3 length: 13 amino acids. Here the CDR3 reads CASSSPRDRAAFF. In DNA, the CDR3 is TGTGCCAGCAGTTCCCCCCGGGACAGGGCAGCTTTCTTT.